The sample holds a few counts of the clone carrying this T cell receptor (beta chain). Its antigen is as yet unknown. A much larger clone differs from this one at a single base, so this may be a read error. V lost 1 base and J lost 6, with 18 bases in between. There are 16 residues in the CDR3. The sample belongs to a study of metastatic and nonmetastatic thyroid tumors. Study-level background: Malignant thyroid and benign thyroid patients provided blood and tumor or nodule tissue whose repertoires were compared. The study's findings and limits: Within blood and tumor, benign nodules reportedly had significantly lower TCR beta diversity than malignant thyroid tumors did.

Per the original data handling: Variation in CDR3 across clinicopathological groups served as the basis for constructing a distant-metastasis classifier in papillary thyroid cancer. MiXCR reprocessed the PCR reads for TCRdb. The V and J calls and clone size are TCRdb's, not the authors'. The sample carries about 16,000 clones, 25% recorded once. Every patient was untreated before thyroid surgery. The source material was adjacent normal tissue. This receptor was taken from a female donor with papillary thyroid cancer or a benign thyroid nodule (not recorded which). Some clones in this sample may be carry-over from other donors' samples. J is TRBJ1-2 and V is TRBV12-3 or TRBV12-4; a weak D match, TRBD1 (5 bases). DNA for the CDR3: TGTGCCAGCAGTTTAGGGTCCGGGACGGTTGGGGATGGCTACACCTTC. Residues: CASSLGSGTVGDGYTF.